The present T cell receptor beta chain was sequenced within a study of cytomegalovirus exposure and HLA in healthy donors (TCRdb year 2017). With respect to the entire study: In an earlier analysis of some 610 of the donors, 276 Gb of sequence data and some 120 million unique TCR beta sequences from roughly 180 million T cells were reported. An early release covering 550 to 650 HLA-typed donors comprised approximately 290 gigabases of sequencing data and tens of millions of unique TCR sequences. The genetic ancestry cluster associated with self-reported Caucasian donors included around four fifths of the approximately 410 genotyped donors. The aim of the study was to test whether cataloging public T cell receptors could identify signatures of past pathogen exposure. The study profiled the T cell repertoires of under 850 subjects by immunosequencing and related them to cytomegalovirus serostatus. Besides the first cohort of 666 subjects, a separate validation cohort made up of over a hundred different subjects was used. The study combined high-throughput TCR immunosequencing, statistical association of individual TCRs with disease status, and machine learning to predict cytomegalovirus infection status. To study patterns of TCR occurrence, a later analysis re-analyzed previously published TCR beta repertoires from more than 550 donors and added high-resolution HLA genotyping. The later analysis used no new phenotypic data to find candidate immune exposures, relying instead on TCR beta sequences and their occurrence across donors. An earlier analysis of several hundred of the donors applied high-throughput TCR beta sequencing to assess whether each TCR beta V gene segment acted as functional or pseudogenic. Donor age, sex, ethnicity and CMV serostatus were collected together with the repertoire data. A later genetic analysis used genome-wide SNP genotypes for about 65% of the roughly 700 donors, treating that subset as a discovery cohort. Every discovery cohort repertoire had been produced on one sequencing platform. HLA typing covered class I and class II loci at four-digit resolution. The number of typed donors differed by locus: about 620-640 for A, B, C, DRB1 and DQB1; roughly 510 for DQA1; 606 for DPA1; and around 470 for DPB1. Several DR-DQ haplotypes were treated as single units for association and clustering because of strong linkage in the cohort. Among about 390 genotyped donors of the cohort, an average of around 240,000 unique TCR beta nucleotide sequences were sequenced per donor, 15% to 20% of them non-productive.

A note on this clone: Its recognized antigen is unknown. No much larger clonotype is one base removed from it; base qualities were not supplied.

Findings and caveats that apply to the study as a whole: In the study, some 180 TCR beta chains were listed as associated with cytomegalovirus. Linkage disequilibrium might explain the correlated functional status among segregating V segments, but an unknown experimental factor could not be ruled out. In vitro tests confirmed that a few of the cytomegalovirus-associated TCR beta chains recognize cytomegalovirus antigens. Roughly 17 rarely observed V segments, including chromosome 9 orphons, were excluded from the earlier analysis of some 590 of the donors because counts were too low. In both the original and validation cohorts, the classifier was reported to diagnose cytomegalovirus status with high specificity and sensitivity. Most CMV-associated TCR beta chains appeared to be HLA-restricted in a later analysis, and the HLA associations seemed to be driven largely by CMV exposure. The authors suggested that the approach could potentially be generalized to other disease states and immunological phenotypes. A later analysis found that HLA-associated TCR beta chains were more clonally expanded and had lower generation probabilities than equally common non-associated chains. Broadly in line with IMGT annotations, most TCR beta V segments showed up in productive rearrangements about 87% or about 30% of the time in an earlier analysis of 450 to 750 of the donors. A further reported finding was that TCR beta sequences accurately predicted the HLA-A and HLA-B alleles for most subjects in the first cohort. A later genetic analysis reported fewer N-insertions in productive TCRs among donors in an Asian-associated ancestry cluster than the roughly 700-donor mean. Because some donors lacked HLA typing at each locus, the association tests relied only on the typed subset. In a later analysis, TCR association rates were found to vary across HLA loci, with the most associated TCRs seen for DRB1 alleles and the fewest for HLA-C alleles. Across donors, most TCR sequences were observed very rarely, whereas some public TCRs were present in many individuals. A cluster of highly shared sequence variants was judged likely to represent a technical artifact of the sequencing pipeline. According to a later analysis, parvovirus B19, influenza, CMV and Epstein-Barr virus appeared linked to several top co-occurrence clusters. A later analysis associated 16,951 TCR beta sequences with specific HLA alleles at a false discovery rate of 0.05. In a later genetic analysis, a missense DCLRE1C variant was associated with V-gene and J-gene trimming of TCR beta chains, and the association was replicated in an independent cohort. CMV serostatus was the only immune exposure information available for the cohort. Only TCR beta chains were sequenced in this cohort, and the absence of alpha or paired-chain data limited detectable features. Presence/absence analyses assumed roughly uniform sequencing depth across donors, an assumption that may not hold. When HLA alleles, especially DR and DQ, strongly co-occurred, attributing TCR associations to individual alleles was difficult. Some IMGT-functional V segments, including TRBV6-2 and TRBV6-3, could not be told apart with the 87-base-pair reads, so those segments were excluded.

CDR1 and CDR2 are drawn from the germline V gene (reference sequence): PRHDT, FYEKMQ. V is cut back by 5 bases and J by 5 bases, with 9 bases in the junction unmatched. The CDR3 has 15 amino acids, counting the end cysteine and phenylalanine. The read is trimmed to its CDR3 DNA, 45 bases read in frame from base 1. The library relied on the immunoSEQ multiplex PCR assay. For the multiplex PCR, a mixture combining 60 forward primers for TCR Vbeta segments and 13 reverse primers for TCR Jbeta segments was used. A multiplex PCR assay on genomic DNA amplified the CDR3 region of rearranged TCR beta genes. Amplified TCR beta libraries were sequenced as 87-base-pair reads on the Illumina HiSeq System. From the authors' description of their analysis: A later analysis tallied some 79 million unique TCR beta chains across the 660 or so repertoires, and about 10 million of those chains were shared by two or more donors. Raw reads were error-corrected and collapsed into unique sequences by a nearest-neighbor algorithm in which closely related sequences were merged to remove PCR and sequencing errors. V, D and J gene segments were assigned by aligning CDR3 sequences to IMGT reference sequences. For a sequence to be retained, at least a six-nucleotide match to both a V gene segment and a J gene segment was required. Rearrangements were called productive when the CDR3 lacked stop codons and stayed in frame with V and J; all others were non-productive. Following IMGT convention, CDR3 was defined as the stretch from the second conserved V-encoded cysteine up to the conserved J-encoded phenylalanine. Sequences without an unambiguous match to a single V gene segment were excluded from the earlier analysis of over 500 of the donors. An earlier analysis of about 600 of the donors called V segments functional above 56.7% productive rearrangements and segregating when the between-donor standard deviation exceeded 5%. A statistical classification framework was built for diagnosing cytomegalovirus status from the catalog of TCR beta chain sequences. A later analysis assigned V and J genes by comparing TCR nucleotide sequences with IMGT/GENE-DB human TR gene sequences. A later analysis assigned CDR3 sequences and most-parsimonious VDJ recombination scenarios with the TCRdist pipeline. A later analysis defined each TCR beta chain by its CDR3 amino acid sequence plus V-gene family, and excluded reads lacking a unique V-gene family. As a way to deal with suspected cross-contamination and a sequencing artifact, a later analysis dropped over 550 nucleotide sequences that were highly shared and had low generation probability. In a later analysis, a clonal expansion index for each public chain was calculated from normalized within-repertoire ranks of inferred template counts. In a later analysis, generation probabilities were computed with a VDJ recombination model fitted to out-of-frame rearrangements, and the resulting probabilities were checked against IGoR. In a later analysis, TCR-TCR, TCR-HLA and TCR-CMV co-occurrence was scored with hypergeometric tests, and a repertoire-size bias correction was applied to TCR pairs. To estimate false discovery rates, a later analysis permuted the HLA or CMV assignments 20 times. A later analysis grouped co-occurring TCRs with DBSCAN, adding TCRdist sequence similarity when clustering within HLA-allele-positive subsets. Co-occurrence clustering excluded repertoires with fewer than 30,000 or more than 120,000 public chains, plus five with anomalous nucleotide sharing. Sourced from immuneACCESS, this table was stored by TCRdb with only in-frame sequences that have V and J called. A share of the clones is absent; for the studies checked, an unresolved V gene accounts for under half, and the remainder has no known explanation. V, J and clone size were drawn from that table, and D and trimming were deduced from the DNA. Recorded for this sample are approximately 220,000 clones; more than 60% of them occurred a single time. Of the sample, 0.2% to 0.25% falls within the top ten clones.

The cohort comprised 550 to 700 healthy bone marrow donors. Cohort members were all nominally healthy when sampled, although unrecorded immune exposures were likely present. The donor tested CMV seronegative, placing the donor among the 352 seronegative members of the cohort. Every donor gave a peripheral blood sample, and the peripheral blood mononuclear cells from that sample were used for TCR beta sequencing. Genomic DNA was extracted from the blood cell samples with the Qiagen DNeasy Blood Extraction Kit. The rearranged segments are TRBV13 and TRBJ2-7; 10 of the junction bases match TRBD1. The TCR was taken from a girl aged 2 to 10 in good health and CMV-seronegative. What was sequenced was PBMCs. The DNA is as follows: TGTGCCAGCAGCCCGGGAGGGACAGGGGCCCACGAGCAGTACTTC. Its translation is CASSPGGTGAHEQYF. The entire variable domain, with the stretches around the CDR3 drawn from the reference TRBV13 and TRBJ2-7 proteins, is AAGVIQSPRHLIKEKRETATLKCYPIPRHDTVYWYQQGPGQDPQFLISFYEKMQSDKGSIPDRFSAQQFSDYHSELNMSSLELGDSALYFCASSPGGTGAHEQYFGPGTRLTVT.